A single TCR beta chain is shown here with its context. Its antigen remains unidentified. This CDR3 is 12 amino acids long. CDR1 and CDR2 (germline): LNHNV, YYDKDF (reference sequence). These data originate in a study of cytomegalovirus exposure and HLA in healthy donors. Findings and limits, study-wide: Some V segments, TRBV6-2 and TRBV6-3 among them, were indistinguishable and were therefore excluded.

The PCR ran on 60 Vbeta and 13 Jbeta primers. Profiled with immunoSEQ multiplex PCR; TCRdb holds only in-frame clones, not every one. This table has over 150,000 clones, around 84% appearing once. This chain joins TRBV15 and TRBJ2-5, with D maybe TRBD1 (5 bases). The DNA end is more similar to TRBJ2-7, so the J call may be wrong. This TCR was sampled from a male donor in good health and CMV-seropositive. Sequenced: PBMCs. The CDR3 DNA reads as TGTGCCACTAGAGACAGCTCCTACGAGCAGTACTTC. It codes for CATRDSSYEQYF.